This is a list of T cell receptor beta chains from one sample in a study of T cells after posttransplantation cyclophosphamide. The method was immunoSEQ multiplex PCR; TCRdb's version includes in-frame clones alone and lacks a portion of them. This repertoire holds 6,500 to 8,000 clones, and none appear only once. Sequencing was performed on PBMCs, taken 94 days after allogeneic stem cell transplant with posttransplant cyclophosphamide. Source of these receptors: a female patient aged 60 to 70 who received an allogeneic stem cell transplant from an unrelated donor, was CMV-positive, and had acute GVHD only. Among the T cells, some may be from the graft donor. Both conserved end residues are part of each CDR3. Each record gives: V gene, clone size, CDR3 protein. Clone size is given as once, few or many counts, or a class when the clone is expanded.

TRBV27 many CASKERGTPGEQYF
TRBV7-9 many CASSLVGTMAPLHF
TRBV4-2 few CASSQQTSGGEGANVLTF
TRBV10-3 medium-sized CAISESHVKGAVYEKLFF
TRBV7-4 many CASSLVSGRGEKGQYF
TRBV28 many CASRANRGARETQYF
TRBV19 many CASSRQGPGELFF
TRBV14 many CASSHSLRENTEAFF
TRBV5-4 many CASSLDGNSPLHF
TRBV7-6 many CASSLGGTSYEQYF
TRBV6-1 many CASSEARDREYEQYF
TRBV24-1 few CATSDSEGARTGELFF
TRBV25-1 few CASRPDRAANTQYF
TRBV5-1 many CASSPVSWQGAYGYTF
TRBV11-2 many CASSRQGARREKLFF
TRBV5-8 many CASSFHETQYF
TRBV5-8 many CASSRTAPYTGELFF
TRBV6-2/TRBV6-3 few CASSRLPYEQYF
TRBV6-1 many CAGETSGGWSTQYF
TRBV7-2 many CASSPRDNSYNEQFF
TRBV6-2/TRBV6-3 many CASSSPPSGRWDEQFF
TRBV18 many CASSPLGGGAETQYF
TRBV7-2 many CASSWTSGVDEQYF